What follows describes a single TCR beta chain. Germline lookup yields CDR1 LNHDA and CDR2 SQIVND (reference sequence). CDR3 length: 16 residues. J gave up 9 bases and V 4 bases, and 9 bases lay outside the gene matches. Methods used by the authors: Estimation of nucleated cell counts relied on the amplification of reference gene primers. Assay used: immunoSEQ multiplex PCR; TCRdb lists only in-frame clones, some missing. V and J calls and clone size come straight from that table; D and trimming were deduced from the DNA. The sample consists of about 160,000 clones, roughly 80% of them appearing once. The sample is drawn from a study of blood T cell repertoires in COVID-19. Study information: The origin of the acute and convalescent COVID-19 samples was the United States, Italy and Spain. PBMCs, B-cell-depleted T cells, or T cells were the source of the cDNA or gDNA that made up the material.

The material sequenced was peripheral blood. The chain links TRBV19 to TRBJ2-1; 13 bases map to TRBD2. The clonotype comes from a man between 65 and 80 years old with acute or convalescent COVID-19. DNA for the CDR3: TGTGCCAGTAGTACCTTTGGACTAGCGGGAGTAAGTGAGCAGTTCTTC. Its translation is CASSTFGLAGVSEQFF. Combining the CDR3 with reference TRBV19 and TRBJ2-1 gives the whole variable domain DGGITQSPKYLFRKEGQNVTLSCEQNLNHDAMYWYRQDPGQGLRLIYYSQIVNDFQKGDIAEGYSVSREKKESFPLTVTSAQKNPTAFYLCASSTFGLAGVSEQFFGPGTRLTVL.